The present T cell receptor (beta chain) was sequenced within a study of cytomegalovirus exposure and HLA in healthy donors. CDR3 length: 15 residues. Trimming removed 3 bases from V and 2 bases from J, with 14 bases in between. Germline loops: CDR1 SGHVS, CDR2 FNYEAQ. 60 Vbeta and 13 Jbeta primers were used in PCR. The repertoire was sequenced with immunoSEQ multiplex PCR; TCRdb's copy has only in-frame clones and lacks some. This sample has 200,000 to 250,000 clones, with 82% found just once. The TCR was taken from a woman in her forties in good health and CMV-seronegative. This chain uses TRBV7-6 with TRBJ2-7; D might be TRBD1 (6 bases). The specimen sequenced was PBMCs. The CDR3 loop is CASSFPAGATYEQYF. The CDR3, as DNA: TGTGCCAGCAGCTTCCCCGCAGGGGCTACCTACGAGCAGTACTTC.